This TCR beta chain was identified during a study of shared clonotypes between healthy human individuals. Study in general: Serving as donors were a couple of women and three men, whose ages spanned 18 to 49. Per donor, three plates held CD4 naive cells, three held CD4 memory, two held CD8 naive and one held CD8 memory. Points from the study as a whole: Clonotypes shared by all four sorted-subset donors had higher generation probabilities than non-shared clonotypes. Few donors restricted represented genetic and exposure-history diversity.

Germline CDR1 and CDR2: ENHRY and SYGVKD. V lost 7 bases and J lost 6, with 15 bases in between. This CDR3 contains 13 residues. Terminally differentiated effector memory CD45RA+ cells were excluded from the naive CD8 cells, which were CD45RO-negative and positively selected for CCR7. The assay was immunoSEQ multiplex PCR, and TCRdb's table has in-frame clones only and misses some. The sample records about 2.1 million clones, roughly 95% being singletons. To note about this clone: Its target is unknown.

Material for sequencing was naive CD8+ T cells from PBMCs. This sequence was found in a man between 18 and 35 years old in good health. Some clones in this sample may be carry-over from other donors' samples. The chain has TRBV10-3 and TRBJ1-2; D unclear. CDR3 region: CAIISGDGDGYTF. CDR3 sequence (DNA): TGTGCCATCATTTCCGGGGATGGGGATGGCTACACCTTC.